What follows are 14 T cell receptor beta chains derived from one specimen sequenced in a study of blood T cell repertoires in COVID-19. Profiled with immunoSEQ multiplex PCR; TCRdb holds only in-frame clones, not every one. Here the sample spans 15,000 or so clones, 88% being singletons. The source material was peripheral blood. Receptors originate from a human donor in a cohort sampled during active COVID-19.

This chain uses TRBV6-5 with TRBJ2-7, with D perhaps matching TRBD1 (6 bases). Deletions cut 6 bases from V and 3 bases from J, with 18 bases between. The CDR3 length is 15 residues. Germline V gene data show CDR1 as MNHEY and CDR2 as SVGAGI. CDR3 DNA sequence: TGTGCCAGCAGAGTTACCGGGACACCAATCTACGAGCAGTACTTC. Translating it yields CASRVTGTPIYEQYF.

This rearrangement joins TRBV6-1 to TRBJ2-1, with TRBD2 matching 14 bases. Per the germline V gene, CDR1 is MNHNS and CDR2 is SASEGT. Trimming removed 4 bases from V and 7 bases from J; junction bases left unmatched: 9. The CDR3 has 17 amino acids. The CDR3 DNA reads TGTGCCAGCAGTGGACTAGCGGGAGGGAAATTTAGTAATGAGCAGTTCTTC. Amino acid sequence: CASSGLAGGKFSNEQFF.

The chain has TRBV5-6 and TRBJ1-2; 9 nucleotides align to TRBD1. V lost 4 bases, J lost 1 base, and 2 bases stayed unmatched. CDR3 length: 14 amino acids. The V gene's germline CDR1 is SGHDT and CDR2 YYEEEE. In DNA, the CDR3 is TGTGCCAGCAGCGGGACAGGGCTTAACTATGGCTACACCTTC. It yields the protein CASSGTGLNYGYTF.

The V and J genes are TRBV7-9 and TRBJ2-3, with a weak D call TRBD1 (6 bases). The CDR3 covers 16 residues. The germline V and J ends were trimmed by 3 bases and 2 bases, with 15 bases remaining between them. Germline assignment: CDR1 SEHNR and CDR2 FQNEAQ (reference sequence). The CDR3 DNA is TGTGCCAGCAGCTTGAAAAAGGACAGCGTCACAGATACGCAGTATTTT. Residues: CASSLKKDSVTDTQYF. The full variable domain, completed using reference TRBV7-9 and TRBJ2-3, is DTGVSQNPRHKITKRGQNVTFRCDPISEHNRLYWYRQTLGQGPEFLTYFQNEAQLEKSRLLSDRFSAERPKGSFSTLEIQRTEQGDSAMYLCASSLKKDSVTDTQYFGPGTRLTVL.

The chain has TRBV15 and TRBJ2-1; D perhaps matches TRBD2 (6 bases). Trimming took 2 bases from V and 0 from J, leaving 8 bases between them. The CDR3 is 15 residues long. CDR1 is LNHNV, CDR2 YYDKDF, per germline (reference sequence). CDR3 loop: CATSRQRASYNEQFF. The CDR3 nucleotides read TGTGCCACCAGCAGACAGCGGGCCTCCTACAATGAGCAGTTCTTC.

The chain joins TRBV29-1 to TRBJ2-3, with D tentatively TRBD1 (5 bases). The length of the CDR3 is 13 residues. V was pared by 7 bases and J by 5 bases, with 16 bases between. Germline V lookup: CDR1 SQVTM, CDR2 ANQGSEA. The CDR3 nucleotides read TGCAGCGGGGAAGGGGCGTCTGGAGATACGCAGTATTTT. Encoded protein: CSGEGASGDTQYF.

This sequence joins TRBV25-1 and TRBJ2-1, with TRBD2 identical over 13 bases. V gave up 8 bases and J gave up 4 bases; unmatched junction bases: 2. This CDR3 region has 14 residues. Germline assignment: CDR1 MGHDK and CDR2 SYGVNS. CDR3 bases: TGTGCCAGCCGGACTAGCGGGGGTTACAATGAGCAGTTCTTC. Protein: CASRTSGGYNEQFF.

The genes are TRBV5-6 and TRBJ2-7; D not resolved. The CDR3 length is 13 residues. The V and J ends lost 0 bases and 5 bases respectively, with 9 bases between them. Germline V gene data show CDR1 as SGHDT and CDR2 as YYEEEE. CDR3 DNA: TGTGCCAGCAGCTTGGGGTCCTACGACGAGCAGTACTTC. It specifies CASSLGSYDEQYF.

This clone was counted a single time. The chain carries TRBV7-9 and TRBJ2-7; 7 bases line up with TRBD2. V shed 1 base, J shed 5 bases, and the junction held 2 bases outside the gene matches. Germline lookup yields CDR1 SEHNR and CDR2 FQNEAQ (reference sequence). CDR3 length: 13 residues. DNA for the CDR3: TGTGCCAGCAGCTTAGGGGGAGGGAACGAGCAGTACTTC. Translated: CASSLGGGNEQYF.

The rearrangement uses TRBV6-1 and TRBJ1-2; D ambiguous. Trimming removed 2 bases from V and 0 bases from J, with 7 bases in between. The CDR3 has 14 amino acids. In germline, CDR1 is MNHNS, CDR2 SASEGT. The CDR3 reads CASSEIASNYGYTF. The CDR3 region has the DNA TGTGCCAGCAGTGAAATAGCTTCTAACTATGGCTACACCTTC.

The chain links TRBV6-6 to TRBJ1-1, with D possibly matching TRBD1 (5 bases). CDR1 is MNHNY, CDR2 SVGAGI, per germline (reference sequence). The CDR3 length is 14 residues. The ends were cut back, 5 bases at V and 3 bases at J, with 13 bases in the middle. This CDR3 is CASSPRIQDTEAFF. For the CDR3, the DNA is TGTGCCAGCAGTCCTAGGATACAGGACACTGAAGCTTTCTTT.

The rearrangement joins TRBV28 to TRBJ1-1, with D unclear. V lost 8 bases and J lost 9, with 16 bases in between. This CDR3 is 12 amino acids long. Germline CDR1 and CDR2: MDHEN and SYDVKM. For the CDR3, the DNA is TGTGCCAGCGGTCTACAGCCGACCCAAGCTTTCTTT. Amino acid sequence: CASGLQPTQAFF.

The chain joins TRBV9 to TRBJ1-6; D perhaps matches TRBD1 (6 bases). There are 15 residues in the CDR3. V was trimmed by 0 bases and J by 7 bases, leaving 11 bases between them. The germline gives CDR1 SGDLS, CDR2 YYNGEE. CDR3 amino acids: CASSVDRVENSPLHF. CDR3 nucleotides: TGTGCCAGCAGCGTAGACAGGGTGGAGAATTCACCCCTCCACTTT.

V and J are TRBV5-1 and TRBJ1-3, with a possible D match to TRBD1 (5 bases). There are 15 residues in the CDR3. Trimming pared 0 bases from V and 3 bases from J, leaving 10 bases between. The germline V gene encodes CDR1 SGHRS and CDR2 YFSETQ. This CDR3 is CASSLAGGYGNTIYF. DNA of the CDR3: TGCGCCAGCAGCTTGGCCGGGGGTTATGGAAACACCATATATTTT. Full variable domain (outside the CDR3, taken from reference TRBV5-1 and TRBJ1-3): KAGVTQTPRYLIKTRGQQVTLSCSPISGHRSVSWYQQTPGQGLQFLFEYFSETQRNKGNFPGRFSGRQFSNSRSEMNVSTLELGDSALYLCASSLAGGYGNTIYFGEGSWLTVV.